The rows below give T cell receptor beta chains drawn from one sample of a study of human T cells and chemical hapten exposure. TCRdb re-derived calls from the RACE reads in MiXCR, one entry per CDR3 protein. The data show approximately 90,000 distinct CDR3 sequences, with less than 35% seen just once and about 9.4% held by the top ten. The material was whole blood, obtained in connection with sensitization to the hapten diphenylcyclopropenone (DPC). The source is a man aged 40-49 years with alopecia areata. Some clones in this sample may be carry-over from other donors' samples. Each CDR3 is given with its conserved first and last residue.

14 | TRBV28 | CASSSPGPTSEAFF
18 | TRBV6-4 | CASSPWGQWDSGANVLTF
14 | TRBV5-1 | CASRRQGANEKLFF
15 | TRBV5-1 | CASSRGDRDNEKLFF
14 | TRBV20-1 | CSALSGTPYNEQFF
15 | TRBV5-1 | CASSLAAGEPNEQFF
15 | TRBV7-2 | CASSPTGTDASPLHF
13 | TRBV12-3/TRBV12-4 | CASSPSGPGELFF
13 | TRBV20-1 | CSARGTATDTQYF
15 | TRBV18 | CASSPSDRVAQPQHF
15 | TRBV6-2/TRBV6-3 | CASSYGGLSNQPQHF
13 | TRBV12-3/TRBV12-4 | CASSFYRATIQYF
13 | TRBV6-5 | CASSYRGGETQYF
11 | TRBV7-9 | CATPSYGTQYF
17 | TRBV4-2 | CASSPRHGVPFTDTQYF
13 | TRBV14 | CASSTDFNSPLHF
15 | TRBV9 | CASTPTPDISYEQYF